This T cell receptor (beta chain) was sequenced in a study of T cell clonality in common variable immunodeficiency. Notes on the study in general: Fewer TCRbeta clones were shared among CVID subjects than controls. What drives increased CVID clonality needs T cell subpopulation sequencing.

Clones were read by immunoSEQ multiplex PCR, and TCRdb kept only the in-frame ones, dropping some. The sample holds about 60,000 clones, and no clone turns up only once. CDR1 LNHNV and CDR2 YYDKDF come from the germline V gene (reference sequence). The V and J ends lost 3 bases and 1 base respectively, with 7 bases between them. CDR3 length: 14 residues. This clone has a count of ten or more. No antigen is known for it. The read ends 3 residues shy of where the CDR3 ends; the end is completed using the germline J gene. Most patients and controls had Caucasian heritage. Donors gave roughly 4.5 to 9 ml heparinized peripheral whole blood.

This clonotype was obtained from a person aged 18 to 70 in good health. This sequence joins TRBV15 and TRBJ1-5, with TRBD1 as a possible D gene (5 bases). The sample comprised peripheral blood mononuclear cells. The CDR3 DNA, read in part, is TGTGCCACCAGCAGGCGACAGAGCAATCAGCCC. Translation gives CATSRRQSNQP. The CDR3 in full is CATSRRQSNQPQHF.